One sample yielded the 15 T cell receptor beta chains listed below, sequenced in a study of blood T cell repertoires in COVID-19. Data came from immunoSEQ multiplex PCR; TCRdb stores just in-frame clones and leaves some out. The table shows roughly 230,000 clones, with around 83% occurring only once. Sequences were obtained from peripheral blood. The origin of the receptors is a woman aged 45-59 years with acute or convalescent COVID-19.

This chain uses TRBV24-1 with TRBJ2-5, with 9 bases aligning to TRBD2. J gave up 5 bases and V 10 bases, and 7 bases lay outside the gene matches. Germline CDR1 is KGHDR and CDR2 is SFDVKD. The CDR3 is 13 amino acids. The CDR3 nucleotides read TGTGCCACTATAGCGGGAGTGTGGGAGACCCAGTACTTC. It is translated as CATIAGVWETQYF.

The chain combines TRBV4-2 with TRBJ1-2; D ambiguous. Between the trimmed V and J ends, which lost 0 bases and 4 bases, there was a span of 12 bases. This CDR3 comprises 15 residues. Looked up from germline, CDR1 is LGHNA and CDR2 is YNFKEQ. The CDR3 sequence: CASSQDQKGGYGYTF. The CDR3 region has the DNA TGTGCCAGCAGCCAAGATCAGAAGGGAGGCTATGGCTACACCTTC.

This sequence joins TRBV4-1 and TRBJ2-2; D is undetermined. V was pared by 1 base and J by 8 bases, with 2 bases between. This CDR3 comprises 11 residues. Germline assignment: CDR1 MGHRA and CDR2 YSYEKL. The CDR3 reads CASSQAGELFF. CDR3 DNA sequence: TGCGCCAGCAGCCAAGCGGGGGAGCTGTTTTTT.

The chain couples TRBV30 to TRBJ2-3; 12 bases align to TRBD2. V dropped 4 bases and J dropped 8; count of bases not matched to a gene: 10. The CDR3 length is 15 residues. Germline V gives CDR1 GTSNPN, CDR2 SVGIG (reference sequence). Here the CDR3 reads CAWKLAGGPASTQYF. Here the CDR3 DNA reads TGTGCCTGGAAACTAGCGGGGGGCCCGGCGAGTACGCAGTATTTT.

The chain joins TRBV9 to TRBJ2-3, with 10 positions matching TRBD2. CDR3 length equals 16 residues. The junction had 7 bases not matched to a gene; V was cut back by 2 bases and J by 4 bases. The V gene's germline CDR1 is SGDLS and CDR2 YYNGEE. The CDR3 nucleotides read TGTGCCAGCAGCGTCGCTAGCGGGAGTATGGCAGATACGCAGTATTTT. It specifies CASSVASGSMADTQYF.

The chain carries TRBV4-1 and TRBJ2-3; 9 bases fit TRBD1. Germline V gene lookup returns CDR1 MGHRA and CDR2 YSYEKL. CDR3 length equals 15 residues. Trimming removed 6 bases from V and 4 bases from J; junction bases left unmatched: 8. This chain's CDR3 is CASRGFRTGADTQYF. The CDR3 region has the DNA TGCGCCAGCAGGGGGTTTCGGACAGGGGCAGATACGCAGTATTTT.

This clone was counted between two and nine times. The chain employs TRBV12-3 or TRBV12-4 and TRBJ2-2, with a possible D match to TRBD2 (5 bases). Deletions cut 5 bases from V and 4 bases from J, with 8 bases between. The length of the CDR3 is 13 residues. This chain's CDR3 is CASSERFTGELFF. For the CDR3, the DNA is TGTGCCAGCAGTGAGCGGTTCACCGGGGAGCTGTTTTTT.

This clone occurred a few times. The CDR3 DNA reads TGTGCCAGCAGCCAAGACTCGGGGATGGTAGCGGCGCAGTTCTTC. Translating gives CASSQDSGMVAAQFF. The chain employs TRBV14 and TRBJ2-1; possible D gene TRBD2, 6 bases. The CDR3 spans 15 residues. The germline V gene has CDR1 SGHDN and CDR2 FVKESK. V was trimmed by 0 bases and J by 12 bases, leaving 18 bases between them. Together with reference TRBV14 and TRBJ2-1, the CDR3 gives the full variable domain: EAGVTQFPSHSVIEKGQTVTLRCDPISGHDNLYWYRRVMGKEIKFLLHFVKESKQDESGMPNNRFLAERTGGTYSTLKVQPAELEDSGVYFCASSQDSGMVAAQFFGPGTRLTVL.

The CDR3 region is CASSLAGLAGESEQYF. The CDR3, as DNA: TGTGCCAGCAGTTTAGCGGGACTAGCGGGAGAAAGCGAGCAGTACTTC. The chain uses TRBV28 and TRBJ2-7; 14 bases align to TRBD2. The CDR3 loop spans 16 amino acids. The germline V gene encodes CDR1 MDHEN and CDR2 SYDVKM. J lost 6 bases, V lost 2 bases, and 6 bases had no gene match.

The V gene is TRBV4-2, the J gene TRBJ1-4; 10 positions agree with TRBD1. There are 17 residues in the CDR3. After removal of 1 base from V and 8 bases from J, the junction contained 10 bases not matched to a gene. Germline loops: CDR1 LGHNA, CDR2 YNFKEQ. CDR3 nucleotide sequence: TGTGCCAGCAGCCAAGGCCCTACCGGGGGACAGGGGGAAAAACTGTTTTTT. Translating gives CASSQGPTGGQGEKLFF.

V usage is TRBV27 and J usage is TRBJ1-1; TRBD1 might be the D (6 bases). The germline V and J ends were trimmed by 2 bases and 5 bases, with 27 bases remaining between them. Per the germline V gene, CDR1 is MNHEY and CDR2 is SMNVEV (reference sequence). CDR3 length equals 19 residues. This CDR3 reads CASSLIGGGAGVARTEAFF. The CDR3 coding sequence is TGTGCCAGCAGTTTAATAGGCGGGGGTGCAGGGGTGGCACGAACTGAAGCTTTCTTT.

The chain carries TRBV30 and TRBJ2-7; 11 nucleotides match TRBD2. Per the germline V gene, CDR1 is GTSNPN and CDR2 is SVGIG (reference sequence). CDR3 size: 14 residues. V shed 3 bases, J shed 5 bases, and the junction held 6 bases outside the gene matches. The chain's CDR3 is CAWSGGLAVDEQYF. Written as DNA, the CDR3 is TGTGCCTGGAGCGGGGGACTAGCGGTAGACGAGCAGTACTTC.

The rearrangement joins TRBV6-1 to TRBJ2-5, with D possibly TRBD2 on 6 matching bases. The CDR3 is 15 amino acids. Germline loops: CDR1 MNHNS, CDR2 SASEGT. Trimming took off 0 bases at V and 2 bases at J, with 10 bases between the two ends. CDR3 protein: CASSEAAGPQETQYF. CDR3 coding DNA: TGTGCCAGCAGTGAAGCGGCGGGACCTCAAGAGACCCAGTACTTC.

The rearrangement uses TRBV2 and TRBJ2-1; maybe TRBD1 (6 bases). CDR1 and CDR2 (germline): SNHLY, FYNNEI. V lost 4 bases, J lost 5 bases, and 15 bases lay in between. The CDR3 loop spans 15 amino acids. The CDR3 spells CASSATPSGDNEQFF. Written as DNA, the CDR3 is TGTGCCAGCAGTGCGACCCCGTCAGGGGACAATGAGCAGTTCTTC. The variable domain in full, completed from reference TRBV2 and TRBJ2-1, reads EPEVTQTPSHQVTQMGQEVILRCVPISNHLYFYWYRQILGQKVEFLVSFYNNEISEKSEIFDDQFSVERPDGSNFTLKIRSTKLEDSAMYFCASSATPSGDNEQFFGPGTRLTVL.

The chain links TRBV24-1 to TRBJ1-1; D perhaps matches TRBD1 (6 bases). In germline, CDR1 is KGHDR, CDR2 SFDVKD. The germline V and J ends were trimmed by 2 bases and 0 bases, with 9 bases remaining between them. The CDR3 is 15 residues long. The CDR3 DNA sequence: TGTGCCACCAGTGATTCGACAGGCATGAACACTGAAGCTTTCTTT. Encoded protein: CATSDSTGMNTEAFF.